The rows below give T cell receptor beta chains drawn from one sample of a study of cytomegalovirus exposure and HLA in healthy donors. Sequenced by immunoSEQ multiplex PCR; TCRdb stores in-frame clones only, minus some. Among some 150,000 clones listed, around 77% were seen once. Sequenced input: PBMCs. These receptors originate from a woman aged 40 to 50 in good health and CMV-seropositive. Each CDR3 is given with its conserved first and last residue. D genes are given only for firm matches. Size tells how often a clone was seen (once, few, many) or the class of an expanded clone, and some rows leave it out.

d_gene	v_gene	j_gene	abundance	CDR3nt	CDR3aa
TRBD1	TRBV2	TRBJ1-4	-	TGTGCCAGCAGAGCCTACAGGGGGCAGGTTGAAAAACTGTTTTTT	CASRAYRGQVEKLFF
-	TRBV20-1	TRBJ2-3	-	TGCAGTGCGCGGGGATCGGATACGCAGTATTTT	CSARGSDTQYF
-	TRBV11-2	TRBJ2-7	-	TGTGCCAGCAGCTTAGGTCTGGACACCGCCTACGAGCAGTACTTC	CASSLGLDTAYEQYF
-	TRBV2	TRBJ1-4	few	TGTGCCAGCAGTGAAGCGGCGCGGGCCTTGGAAAAACTGTTTTTT	CASSEAARALEKLFF
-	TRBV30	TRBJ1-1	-	TGTGCCTGGAGTGTACAAAGGGACTCTCTCATCATGAACACTGAAGCTTTCTTT	CAWSVQRDSLIMNTEAFF
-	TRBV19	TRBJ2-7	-	TGTGCCAGTAGTATAGCGTACGGAGTACCGGGCGAGCAGTACTTC	CASSIAYGVPGEQYF
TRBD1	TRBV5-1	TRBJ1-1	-	TGCGCCAGCACGACAGGGGGAGCTGGGGACACTGAAGCTTTCTTT	CASTTGGAGDTEAFF
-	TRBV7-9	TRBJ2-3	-	TGTGCCAGCAGCTTGACAGGATGGGTTAGCACAGATACGCAGTATTTT	CASSLTGWVSTDTQYF
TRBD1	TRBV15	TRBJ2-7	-	TGTGCCACCAGCGTAAGGACAGGGGGCGCGTACGAGCAGTACTTC	CATSVRTGGAYEQYF
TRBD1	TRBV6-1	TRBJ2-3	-	TGTGCCAGCAGTCGGCGGGACAGGGGGACAGATACGCAGTATTTT	CASSRRDRGTDTQYF
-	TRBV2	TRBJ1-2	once	TGTGCCACCACCAGGGAAGTTTCATGGGGCTACACCTTC	CATTREVSWGYTF
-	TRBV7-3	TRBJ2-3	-	TGTGCCAGCGCGGGGGCCCTCCCAGATACGCAGTATTTT	CASAGALPDTQYF
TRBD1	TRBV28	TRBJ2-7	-	TGTGCCAGCAGGGCCACAGGGGGCAGGGGTTACGAGCAGTACTTC	CASRATGGRGYEQYF
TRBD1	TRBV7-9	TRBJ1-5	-	TGTGCCAGCAGCTCGGACAGGGCATCGGGTCAGCCCCAGCATTTT	CASSSDRASGQPQHF
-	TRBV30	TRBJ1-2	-	TGTGCGATTCAAACGCAGTGGGGGACTTCTGGCTACACCTTC	CAIQTQWGTSGYTF
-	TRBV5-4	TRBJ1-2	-	TGTGCCAGCAGCTTGGGGGGCTCTAGCTATGGCTACACCTTC	CASSLGGSSYGYTF